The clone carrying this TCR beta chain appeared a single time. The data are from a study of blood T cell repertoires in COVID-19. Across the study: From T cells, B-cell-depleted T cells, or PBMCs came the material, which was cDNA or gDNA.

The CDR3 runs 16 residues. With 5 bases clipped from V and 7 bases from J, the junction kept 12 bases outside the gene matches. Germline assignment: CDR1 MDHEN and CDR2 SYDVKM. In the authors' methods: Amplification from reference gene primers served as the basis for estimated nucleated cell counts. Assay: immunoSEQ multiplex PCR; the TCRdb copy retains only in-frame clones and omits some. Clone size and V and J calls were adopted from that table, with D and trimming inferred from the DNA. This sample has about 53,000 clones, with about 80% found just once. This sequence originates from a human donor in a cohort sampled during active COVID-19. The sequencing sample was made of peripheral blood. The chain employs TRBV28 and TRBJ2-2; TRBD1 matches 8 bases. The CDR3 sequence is CASSPMARGRGGELFF. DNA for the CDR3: TGTGCCAGCAGTCCAATGGCCAGGGGGCGGGGCGGGGAGCTGTTTTTT.